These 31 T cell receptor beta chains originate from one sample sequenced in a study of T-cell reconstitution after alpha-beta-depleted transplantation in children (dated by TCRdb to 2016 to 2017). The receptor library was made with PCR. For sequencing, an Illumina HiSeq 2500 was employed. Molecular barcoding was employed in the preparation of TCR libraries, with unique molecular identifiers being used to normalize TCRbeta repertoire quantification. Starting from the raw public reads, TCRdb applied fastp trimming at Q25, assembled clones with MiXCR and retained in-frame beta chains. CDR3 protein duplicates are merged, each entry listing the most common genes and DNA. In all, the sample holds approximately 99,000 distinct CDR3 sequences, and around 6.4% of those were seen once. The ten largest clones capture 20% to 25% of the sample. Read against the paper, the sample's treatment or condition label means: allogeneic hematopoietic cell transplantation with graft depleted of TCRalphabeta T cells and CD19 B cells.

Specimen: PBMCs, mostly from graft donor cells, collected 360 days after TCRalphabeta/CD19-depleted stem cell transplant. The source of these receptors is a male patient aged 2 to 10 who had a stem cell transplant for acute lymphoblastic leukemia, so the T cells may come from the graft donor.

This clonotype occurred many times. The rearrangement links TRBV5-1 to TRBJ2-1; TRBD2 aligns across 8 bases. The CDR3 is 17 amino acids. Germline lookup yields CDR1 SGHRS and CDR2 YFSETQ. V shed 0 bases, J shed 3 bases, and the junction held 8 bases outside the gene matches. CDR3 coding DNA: TGCGCCAGCAGCTTGGCCAAGGCTAGCGGGTTCTACAATGAGCAGTTCTTC. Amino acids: CASSLAKASGFYNEQFF.

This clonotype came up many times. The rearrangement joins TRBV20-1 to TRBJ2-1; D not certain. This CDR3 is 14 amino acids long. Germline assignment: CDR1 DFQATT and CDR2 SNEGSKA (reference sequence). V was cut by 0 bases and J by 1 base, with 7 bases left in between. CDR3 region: CSARDYGSYNEQFF. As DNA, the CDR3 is TGCAGTGCTAGAGATTACGGATCCTACAATGAGCAGTTCTTC.

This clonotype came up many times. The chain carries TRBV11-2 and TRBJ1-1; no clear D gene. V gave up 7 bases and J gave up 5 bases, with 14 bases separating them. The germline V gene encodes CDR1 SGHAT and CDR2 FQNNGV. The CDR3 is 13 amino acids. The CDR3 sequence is CASTWRPGTEAFF. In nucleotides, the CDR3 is TGTGCCAGCACTTGGAGGCCCGGGACTGAAGCTTTCTTT.

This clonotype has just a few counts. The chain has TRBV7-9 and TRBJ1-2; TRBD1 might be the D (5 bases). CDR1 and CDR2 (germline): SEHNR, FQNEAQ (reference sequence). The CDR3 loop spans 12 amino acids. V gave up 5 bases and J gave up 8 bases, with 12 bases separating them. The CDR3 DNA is TGTGCCAGCAGCCCCGGGGCCTTAGGCTACACCTTC. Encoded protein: CASSPGALGYTF.

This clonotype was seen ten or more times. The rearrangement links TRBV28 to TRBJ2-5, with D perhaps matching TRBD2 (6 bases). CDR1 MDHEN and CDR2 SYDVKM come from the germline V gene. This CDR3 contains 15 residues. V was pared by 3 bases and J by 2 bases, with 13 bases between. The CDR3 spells CASSFPWGRQETQYF. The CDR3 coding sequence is TGTGCCAGCAGTTTTCCGTGGGGGAGGCAAGAGACCCAGTACTTC.

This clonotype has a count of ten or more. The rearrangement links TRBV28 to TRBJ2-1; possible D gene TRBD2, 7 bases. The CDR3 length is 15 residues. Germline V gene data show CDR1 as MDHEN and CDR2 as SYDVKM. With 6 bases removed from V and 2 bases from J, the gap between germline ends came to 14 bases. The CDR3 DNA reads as TGTGCCAGCAGGCCGTACGGGGGGCCCTACAATGAGCAGTTCTTC. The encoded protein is CASRPYGGPYNEQFF.

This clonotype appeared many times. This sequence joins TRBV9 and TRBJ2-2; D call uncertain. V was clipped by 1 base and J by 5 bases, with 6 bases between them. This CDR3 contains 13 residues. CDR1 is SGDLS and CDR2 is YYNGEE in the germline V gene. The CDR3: CASSVKGTGELFF. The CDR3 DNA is TGTGCCAGCAGCGTAAAAGGGACCGGGGAGCTGTTTTTT.

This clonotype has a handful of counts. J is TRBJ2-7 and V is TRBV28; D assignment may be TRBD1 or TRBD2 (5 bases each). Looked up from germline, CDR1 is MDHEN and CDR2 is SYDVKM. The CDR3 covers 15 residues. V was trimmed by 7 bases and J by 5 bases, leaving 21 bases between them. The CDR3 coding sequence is TGTGCCAGCACCCCGGTACGGGGACCTCTGGACGAGCAGTACTTC. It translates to CASTPVRGPLDEQYF.

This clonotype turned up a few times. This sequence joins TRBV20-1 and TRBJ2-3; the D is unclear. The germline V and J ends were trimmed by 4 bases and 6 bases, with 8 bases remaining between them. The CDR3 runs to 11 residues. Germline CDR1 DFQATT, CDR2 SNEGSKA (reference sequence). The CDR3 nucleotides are TGCAGTGCTACCCACCCGGATACGCAGTATTTT. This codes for CSATHPDTQYF.

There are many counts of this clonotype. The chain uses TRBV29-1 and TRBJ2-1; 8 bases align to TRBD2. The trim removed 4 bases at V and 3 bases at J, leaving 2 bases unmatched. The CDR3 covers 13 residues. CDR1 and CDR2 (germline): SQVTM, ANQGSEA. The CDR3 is CSVVAGNYNEQFF. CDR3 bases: TGCAGCGTTGTAGCGGGAAACTACAATGAGCAGTTCTTC.

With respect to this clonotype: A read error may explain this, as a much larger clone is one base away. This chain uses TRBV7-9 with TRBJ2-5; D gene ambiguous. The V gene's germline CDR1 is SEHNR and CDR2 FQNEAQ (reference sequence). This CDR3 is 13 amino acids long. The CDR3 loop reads CASSPRALETQCF. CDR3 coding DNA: TGTGCCAGCAGCCCCCGGGCCCTGGAGACCCAGTGCTTC.

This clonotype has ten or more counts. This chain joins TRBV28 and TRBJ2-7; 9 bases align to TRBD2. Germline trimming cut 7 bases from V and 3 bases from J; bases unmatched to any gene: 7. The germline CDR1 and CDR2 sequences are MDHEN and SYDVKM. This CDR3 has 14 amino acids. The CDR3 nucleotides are TGTGCCAGCACCTTAGCGGGAGCGTTCTACGAGCAGTACTTC. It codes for CASTLAGAFYEQYF.

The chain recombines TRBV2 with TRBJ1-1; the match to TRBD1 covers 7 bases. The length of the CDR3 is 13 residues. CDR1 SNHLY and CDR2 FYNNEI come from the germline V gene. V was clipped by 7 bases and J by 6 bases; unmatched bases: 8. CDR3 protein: CASITGEGAEAFF. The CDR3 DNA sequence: TGTGCCAGCATCACAGGGGAGGGGGCTGAAGCTTTCTTT.

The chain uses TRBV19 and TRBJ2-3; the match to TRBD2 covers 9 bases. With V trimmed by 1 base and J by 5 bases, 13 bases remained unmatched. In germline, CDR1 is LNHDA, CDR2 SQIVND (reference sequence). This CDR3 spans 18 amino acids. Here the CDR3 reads CASSIVHLSGGLQDTQYF. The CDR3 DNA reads TGTGCCAGTAGTATAGTCCACCTTAGCGGGGGATTGCAAGATACGCAGTATTTT.

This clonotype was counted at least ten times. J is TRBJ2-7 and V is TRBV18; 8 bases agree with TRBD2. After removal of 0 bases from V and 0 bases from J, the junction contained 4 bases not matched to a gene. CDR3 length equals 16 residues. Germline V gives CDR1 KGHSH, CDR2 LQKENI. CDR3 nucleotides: TGTGCCAGCTCACCACCGGTTAGCGGGGCCTCCTACGAGCAGTACTTC. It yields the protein CASSPPVSGASYEQYF.

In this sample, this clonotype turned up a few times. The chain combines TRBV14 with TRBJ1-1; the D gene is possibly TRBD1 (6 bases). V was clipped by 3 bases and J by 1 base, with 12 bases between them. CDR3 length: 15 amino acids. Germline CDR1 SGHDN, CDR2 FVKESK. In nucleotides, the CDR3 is TGTGCCAGCAGCCACCGCGTGACAGGGAACACTGAAGCTTTCTTT. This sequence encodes CASSHRVTGNTEAFF.

The CDR3 sequence: CASSRSRQNLFF. CDR3 nucleotides: TGTGCCAGCAGTCGTAGTAGGCAGAATCTGTTCTTC. The J gene is TRBJ2-1, the V gene TRBV27; D is undetermined. The germline V gene encodes CDR1 MNHEY and CDR2 SMNVEV (reference sequence). V was trimmed by 5 bases and J by 15 bases, leaving 17 bases between them. This CDR3 has 12 residues.

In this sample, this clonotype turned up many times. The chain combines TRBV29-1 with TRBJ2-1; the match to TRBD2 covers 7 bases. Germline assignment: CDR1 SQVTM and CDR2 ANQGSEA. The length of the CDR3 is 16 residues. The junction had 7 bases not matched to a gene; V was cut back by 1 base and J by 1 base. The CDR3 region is CSVEGASGISYNEQFF. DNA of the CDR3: TGCAGCGTTGAAGGGGCTAGCGGTATTTCCTACAATGAGCAGTTCTTC.

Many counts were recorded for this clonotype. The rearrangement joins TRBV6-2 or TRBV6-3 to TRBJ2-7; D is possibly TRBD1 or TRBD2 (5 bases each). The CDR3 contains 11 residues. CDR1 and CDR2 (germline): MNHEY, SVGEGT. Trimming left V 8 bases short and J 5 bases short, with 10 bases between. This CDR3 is CASQRGDEQYF. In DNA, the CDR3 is TGTGCCAGCCAGAGAGGGGACGAGCAGTACTTC.

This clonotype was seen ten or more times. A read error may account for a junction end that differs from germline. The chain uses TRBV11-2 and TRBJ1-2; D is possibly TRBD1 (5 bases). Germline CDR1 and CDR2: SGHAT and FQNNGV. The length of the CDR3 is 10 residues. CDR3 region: CASSTSGKRF. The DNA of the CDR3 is TGTGCCAGCAGCACTTCAGGGAAACGCTTC.

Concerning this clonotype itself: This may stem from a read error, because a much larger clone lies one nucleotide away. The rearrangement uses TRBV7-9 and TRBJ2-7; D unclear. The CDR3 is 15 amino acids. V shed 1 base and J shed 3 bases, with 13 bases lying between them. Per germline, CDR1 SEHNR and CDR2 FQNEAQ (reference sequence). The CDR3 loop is CASSLVRQPYYEQYF. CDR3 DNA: TGTGCCAGCAGCTTAGTCAGGCAGCCTTACTACGAGCAGTACTTC.

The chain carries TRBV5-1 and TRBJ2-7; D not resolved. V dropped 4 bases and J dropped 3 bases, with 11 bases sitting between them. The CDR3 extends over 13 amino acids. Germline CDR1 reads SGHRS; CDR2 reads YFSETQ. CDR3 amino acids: CASSPGWNYEQYF. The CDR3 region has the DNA TGCGCCAGCAGCCCGGGTTGGAACTACGAGCAGTACTTC. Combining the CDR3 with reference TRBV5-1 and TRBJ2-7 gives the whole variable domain KAGVTQTPRYLIKTRGQQVTLSCSPISGHRSVSWYQQTPGQGLQFLFEYFSETQRNKGNFPGRFSGRQFSNSRSEMNVSTLELGDSALYLCASSPGWNYEQYFGPGTRLTVT.

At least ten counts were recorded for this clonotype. For the CDR3, the DNA is TGTGCCAGCAGCTGGGGAACTCTCCAAGAAAATGAGCAGTTCTTC. Translation: CASSWGTLQENEQFF. V is TRBV7-9 and J is TRBJ2-1; D uncertain. The CDR3 is 15 residues long. CDR1 and CDR2 from the germline V gene are SEHNR and FQNEAQ (reference sequence). V lost 4 bases and J 7 bases, leaving 17 bases between the germline ends.

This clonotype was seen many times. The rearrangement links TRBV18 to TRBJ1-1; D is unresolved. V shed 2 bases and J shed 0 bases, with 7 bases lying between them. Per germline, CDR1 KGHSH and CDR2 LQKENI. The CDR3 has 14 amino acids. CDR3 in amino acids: CASSPAVMNTEAFF. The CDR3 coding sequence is TGTGCCAGCTCACCAGCCGTTATGAACACTGAAGCTTTCTTT.

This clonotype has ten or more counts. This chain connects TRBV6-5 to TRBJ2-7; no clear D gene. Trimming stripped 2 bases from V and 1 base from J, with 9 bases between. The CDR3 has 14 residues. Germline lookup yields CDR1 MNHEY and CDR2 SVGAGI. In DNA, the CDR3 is TGTGCCAGCAGTTACGGCCAGGTTTCCTACGAGCAGTACTTC. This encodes CASSYGQVSYEQYF.

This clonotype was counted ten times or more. CDR3 nucleotide sequence: TGTGCCAGCAGCTTAGGGATTAGTAATAGCGGGAGGGCCTCCTACGAGCAGTACTTC. Residues: CASSLGISNSGRASYEQYF. The genes are TRBV7-6 and TRBJ2-7; 11 nucleotides align to TRBD2. The CDR3 has 19 amino acids. Germline-derived CDR1 and CDR2 are SGHVS and FNYEAQ. The V gene end was trimmed by 1 base and the J gene end by 0 bases; junction bases not matched to a gene: 11.

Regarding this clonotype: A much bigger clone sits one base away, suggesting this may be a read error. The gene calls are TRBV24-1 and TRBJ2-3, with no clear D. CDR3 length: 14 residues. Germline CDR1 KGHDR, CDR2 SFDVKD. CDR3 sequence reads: CAASDPVSTDTQYF. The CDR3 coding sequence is TGTGCCGCCAGTGACCCAGTTTCTACAGATACGCAGTATTTT.

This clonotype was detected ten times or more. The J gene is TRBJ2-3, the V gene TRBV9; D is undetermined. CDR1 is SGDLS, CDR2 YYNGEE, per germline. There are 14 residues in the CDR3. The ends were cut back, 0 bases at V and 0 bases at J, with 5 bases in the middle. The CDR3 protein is CASSVDGSTDTQYF. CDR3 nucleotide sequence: TGTGCCAGCAGCGTAGACGGTAGCACAGATACGCAGTATTTT.

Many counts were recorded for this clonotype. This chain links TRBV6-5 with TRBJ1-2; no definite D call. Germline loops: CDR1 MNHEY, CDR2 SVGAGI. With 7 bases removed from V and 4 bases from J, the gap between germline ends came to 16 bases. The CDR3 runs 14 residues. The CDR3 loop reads CASTPGRAIYGYTF. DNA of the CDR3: TGTGCCAGCACACCCGGGAGGGCTATCTATGGCTACACCTTC.

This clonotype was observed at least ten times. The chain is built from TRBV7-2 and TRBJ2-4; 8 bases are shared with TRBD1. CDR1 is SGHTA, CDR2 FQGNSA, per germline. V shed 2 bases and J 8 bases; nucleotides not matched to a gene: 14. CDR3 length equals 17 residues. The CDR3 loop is CASSLRGRGLRGDIQYF. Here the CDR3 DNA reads TGTGCCAGCAGCTTAAGGGGCAGGGGGCTCCGTGGAGACATTCAGTACTTC.

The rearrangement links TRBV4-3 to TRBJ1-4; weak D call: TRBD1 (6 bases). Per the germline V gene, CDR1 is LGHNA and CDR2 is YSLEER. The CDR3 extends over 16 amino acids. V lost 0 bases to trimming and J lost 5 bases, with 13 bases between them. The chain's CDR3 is CASSQDLRGGNEKLFF. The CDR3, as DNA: TGCGCCAGCAGCCAAGATCTGAGGGGGGGAAATGAAAAACTGTTTTTT.